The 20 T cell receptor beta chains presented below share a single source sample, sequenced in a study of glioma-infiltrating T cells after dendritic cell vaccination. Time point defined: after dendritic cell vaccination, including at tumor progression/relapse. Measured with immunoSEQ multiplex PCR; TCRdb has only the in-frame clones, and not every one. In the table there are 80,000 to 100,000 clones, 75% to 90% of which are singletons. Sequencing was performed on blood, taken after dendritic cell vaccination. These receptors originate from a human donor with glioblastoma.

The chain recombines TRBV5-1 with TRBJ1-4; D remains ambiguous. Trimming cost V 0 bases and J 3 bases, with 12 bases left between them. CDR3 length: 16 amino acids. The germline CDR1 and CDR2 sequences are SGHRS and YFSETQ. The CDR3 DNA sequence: TGCGCCAGCAGCTTGGGTACCAGTCTGGCTAATGAAAAACTGTTTTTT. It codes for CASSLGTSLANEKLFF. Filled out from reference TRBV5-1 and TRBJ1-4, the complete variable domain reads KAGVTQTPRYLIKTRGQQVTLSCSPISGHRSVSWYQQTPGQGLQFLFEYFSETQRNKGNFPGRFSGRQFSNSRSEMNVSTLELGDSALYLCASSLGTSLANEKLFFGSGTQLSVL.

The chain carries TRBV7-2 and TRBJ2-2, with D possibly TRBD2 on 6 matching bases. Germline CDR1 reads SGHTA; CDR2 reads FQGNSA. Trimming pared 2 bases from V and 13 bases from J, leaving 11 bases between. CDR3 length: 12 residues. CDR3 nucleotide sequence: TGTGCCAGCAGCTTAACGCGGGAAAGGCTGTTTTTT. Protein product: CASSLTRERLFF.

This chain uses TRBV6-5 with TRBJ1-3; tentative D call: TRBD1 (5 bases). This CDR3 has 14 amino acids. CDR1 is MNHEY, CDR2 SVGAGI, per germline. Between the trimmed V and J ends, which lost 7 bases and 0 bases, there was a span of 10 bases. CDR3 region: CASTGSFSGNTIYF. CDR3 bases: TGTGCCAGCACAGGGTCATTCTCTGGAAACACCATATATTTT.

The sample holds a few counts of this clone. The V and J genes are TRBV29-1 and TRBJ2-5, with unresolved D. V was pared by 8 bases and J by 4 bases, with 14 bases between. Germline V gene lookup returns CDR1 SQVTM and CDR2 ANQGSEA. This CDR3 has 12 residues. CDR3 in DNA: TGCAGCACCTCAAGGAGCCTAGAGACCCAGTACTTC. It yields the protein CSTSRSLETQYF.

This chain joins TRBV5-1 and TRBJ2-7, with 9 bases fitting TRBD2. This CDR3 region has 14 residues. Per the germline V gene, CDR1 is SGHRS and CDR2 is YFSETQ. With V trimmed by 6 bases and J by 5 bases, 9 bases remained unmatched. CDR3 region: CASNRAGGPHEQYF. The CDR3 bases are TGCGCCAGCAATCGAGCGGGAGGCCCCCACGAGCAGTACTTC.

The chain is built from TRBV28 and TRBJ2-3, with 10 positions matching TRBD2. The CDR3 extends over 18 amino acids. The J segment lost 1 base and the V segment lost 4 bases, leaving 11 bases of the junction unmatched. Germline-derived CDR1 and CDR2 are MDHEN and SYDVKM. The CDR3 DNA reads TGTGCCAGCAGTTCGGGGGGCTACGGGACTAGCGGCACAGATACGCAGTATTTT. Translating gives CASSSGGYGTSGTDTQYF.

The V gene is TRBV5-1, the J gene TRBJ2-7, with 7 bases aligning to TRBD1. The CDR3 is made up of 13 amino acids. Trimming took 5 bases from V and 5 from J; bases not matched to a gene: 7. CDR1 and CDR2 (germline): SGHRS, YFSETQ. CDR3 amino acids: CASRQGTIDEQYF. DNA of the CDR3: TGCGCCAGCAGACAGGGGACCATAGACGAGCAGTACTTC.

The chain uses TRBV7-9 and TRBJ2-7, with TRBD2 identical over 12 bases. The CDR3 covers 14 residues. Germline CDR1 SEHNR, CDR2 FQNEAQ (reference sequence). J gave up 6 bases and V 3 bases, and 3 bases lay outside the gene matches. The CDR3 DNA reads TGTGCCAGCAGCTTCCTAGCGGGAGGGGGCGAGCAGTACTTC. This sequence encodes CASSFLAGGGEQYF. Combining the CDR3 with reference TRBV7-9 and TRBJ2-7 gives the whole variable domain DTGVSQNPRHKITKRGQNVTFRCDPISEHNRLYWYRQTLGQGPEFLTYFQNEAQLEKSRLLSDRFSAERPKGSFSTLEIQRTEQGDSAMYLCASSFLAGGGEQYFGPGTRLTVT.

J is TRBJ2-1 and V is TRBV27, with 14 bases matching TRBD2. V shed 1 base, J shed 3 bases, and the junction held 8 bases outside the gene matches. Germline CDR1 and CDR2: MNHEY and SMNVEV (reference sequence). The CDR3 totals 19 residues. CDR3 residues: CASSLFAPGLAGVYNEQFF. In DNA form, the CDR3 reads TGTGCCAGCAGTTTATTTGCCCCGGGACTAGCGGGAGTCTACAATGAGCAGTTCTTC.

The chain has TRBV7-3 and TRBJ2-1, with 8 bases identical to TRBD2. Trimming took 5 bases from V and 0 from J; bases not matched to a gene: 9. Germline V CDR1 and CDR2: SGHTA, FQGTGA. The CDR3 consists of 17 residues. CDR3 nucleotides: TGTGCCAGCAGCCAGACTAGCGTCTGGAGCTCCTACAATGAGCAGTTCTTC. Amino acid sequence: CASSQTSVWSSYNEQFF.

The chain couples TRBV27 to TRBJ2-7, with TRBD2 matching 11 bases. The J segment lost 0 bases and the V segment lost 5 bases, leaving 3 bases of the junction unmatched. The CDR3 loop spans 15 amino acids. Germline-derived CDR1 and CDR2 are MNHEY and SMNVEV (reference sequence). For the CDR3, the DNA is TGTGCCAGCAGTATAACTAGCGGGGGCTCCTACGAGCAGTACTTC. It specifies CASSITSGGSYEQYF.

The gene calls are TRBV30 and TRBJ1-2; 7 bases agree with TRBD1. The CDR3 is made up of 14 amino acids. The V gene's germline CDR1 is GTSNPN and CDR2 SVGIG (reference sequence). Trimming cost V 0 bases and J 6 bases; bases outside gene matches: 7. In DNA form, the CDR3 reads TGTGCCTGGAGTGTGAGGAGGGGGCGTGATGGCTACACCTTC. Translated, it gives CAWSVRRGRDGYTF.

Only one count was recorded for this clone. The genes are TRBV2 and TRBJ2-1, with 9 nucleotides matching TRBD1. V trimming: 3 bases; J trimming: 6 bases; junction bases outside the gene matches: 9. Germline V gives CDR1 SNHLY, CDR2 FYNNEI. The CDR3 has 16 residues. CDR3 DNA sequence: TGTGCCAGCAGTGAGCACCGGGACAGGGATCCCAATGAGCAGTTCTTC. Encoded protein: CASSEHRDRDPNEQFF.

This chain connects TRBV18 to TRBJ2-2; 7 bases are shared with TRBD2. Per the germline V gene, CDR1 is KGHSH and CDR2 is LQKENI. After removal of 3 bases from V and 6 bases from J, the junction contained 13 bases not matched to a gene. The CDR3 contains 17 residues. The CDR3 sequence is CASSPDVAGTSAGELFF. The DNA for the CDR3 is TGTGCCAGCTCACCCGATGTGGCAGGCACTAGCGCCGGGGAGCTGTTTTTT.

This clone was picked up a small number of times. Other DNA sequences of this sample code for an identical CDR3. For the CDR3, the DNA is TGTGCCAGCAGCTTAGGGGGGGTTGGGCAGCCCCAGCATTTT. It translates to CASSLGGVGQPQHF. The rearrangement uses TRBV7-9 and TRBJ1-5; TRBD1 might be the D (5 bases). Germline CDR1 and CDR2: SEHNR and FQNEAQ (reference sequence). Trimming removed 1 base at V and 7 bases at J, with 11 bases between. The CDR3 contains 14 residues.

In DNA form, the CDR3 reads TGCAGCGCCCGTTCGGGGGATGAAAAACTGTTTTTT. Translation gives CSARSGDEKLFF. V is TRBV29-1 and J is TRBJ1-4; a possible D gene is TRBD1 (5 bases). The CDR3 has 12 amino acids. Germline V gene data show CDR1 as SQVTM and CDR2 as ANQGSEA. The ends were cut back, 7 bases at V and 6 bases at J, with 12 bases in the middle.

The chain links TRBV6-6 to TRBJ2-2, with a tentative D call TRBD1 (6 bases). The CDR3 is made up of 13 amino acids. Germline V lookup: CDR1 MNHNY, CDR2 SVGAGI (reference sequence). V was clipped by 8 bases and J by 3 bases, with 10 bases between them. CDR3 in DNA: TGTGCCAGCCTACACAGGGACACCGGGGAGCTGTTTTTT. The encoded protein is CASLHRDTGELFF.

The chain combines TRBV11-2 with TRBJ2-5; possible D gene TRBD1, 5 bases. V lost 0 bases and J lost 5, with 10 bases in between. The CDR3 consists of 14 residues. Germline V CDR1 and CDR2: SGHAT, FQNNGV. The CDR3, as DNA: TGTGCCAGCAGCTTAGATAGGGGTTGGGAGACCCAGTACTTC. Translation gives CASSLDRGWETQYF.

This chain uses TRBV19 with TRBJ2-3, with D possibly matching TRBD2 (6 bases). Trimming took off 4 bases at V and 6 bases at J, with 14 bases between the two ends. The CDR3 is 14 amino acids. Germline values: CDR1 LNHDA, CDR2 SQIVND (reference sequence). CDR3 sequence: CASSKGLATDTQYF. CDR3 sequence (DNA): TGTGCCAGTAGTAAAGGGCTAGCGACTGATACGCAGTATTTT.

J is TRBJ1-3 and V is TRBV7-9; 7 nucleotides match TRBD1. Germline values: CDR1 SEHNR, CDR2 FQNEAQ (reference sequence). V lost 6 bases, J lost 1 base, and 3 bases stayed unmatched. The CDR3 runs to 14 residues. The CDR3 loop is CASSPGGSGNTIYF. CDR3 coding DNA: TGTGCCAGCAGTCCAGGGGGATCTGGAAACACCATATATTTT.